This T cell receptor (beta chain) was found in a study of cytomegalovirus exposure and HLA in healthy donors. With respect to this clone: What it binds is unknown.

Here immunoSEQ multiplex PCR was the method, and the copy in TCRdb shows in-frame clones only, minus some. In the table there are about 130,000 clones, 89% of which are singletons. This CDR3 is 14 amino acids long. The V gene's germline CDR1 is SGHNT and CDR2 YYREEE (reference sequence). Losses at the gene ends were 5 bases for V and 3 bases for J; bases not matched to a gene: 7. Overall study results and limits: Many donors shared some public TCRs, even though most TCR sequences were rare.

Sequenced input: PBMCs. The TCR was taken from a woman in her late teens or twenties in good health and CMV-seropositive. The chain has TRBV5-4 and TRBJ2-7, with TRBD1 matching 8 bases. DNA for the CDR3: TGTGCCAGCAGTAGGACAGGGAATCTCTACGAGCAGTACTTC. Its protein product is CASSRTGNLYEQYF.